This TCR beta chain was identified during a study of post-analysis software for immune sequencing data. The study's findings and limits: Strong same-batch co-clustering of samples appeared with F measure clustering. Normalized Chao1 diversity in multiple sclerosis patients fell significantly below that of controls. Patients used several TRBV segments, including TRBV5-6, TRBV5-1 and TRBV20-1, more often than controls.

cDNA libraries of TCR beta carried unique molecular identifiers. TCRdb reanalysed the PCR reads using MiXCR and keeps one entry per CDR3 protein. The sample shows some 700,000 distinct CDR3 sequences, approximately 60% of them seen only once. This CDR3 has 13 amino acids. Germline CDR1 SGHRS, CDR2 YFSETQ. V was pared by 3 bases and J by 9 bases, with 6 bases of the junction left unmatched. This clonotype was observed a few times. Its antigen is currently unknown. The specimen was blood. This chain connects TRBV5-1 to TRBJ2-1, with 7 bases matching TRBD2. The receptor comes from a girl aged 2 to 10 with multiple sclerosis. CDR3 region: CASSYGSGGEQFF. The CDR3, as DNA: TGCGCCAGCAGCTATGGTTCGGGGGGTGAGCAGTTCTTC.